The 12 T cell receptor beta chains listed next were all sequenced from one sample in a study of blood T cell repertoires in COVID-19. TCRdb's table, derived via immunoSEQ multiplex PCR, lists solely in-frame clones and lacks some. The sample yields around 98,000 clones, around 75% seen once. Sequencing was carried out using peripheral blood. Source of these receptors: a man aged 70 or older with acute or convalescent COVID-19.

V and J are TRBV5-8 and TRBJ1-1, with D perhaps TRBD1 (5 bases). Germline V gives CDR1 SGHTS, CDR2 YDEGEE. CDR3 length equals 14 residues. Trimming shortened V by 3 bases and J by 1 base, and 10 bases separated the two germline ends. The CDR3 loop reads CASSSLDRNTEAFF. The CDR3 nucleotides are TGTGCCAGCAGCTCCTTAGACAGGAACACTGAAGCTTTCTTT.

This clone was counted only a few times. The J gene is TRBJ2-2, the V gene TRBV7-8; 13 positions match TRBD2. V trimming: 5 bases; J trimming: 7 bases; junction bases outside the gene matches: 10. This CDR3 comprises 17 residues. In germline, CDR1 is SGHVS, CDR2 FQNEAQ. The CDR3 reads CASSPTSGRAQSGELFF. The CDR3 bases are TGTGCCAGCAGCCCCACTAGCGGGAGGGCCCAAAGCGGGGAGCTGTTTTTT.

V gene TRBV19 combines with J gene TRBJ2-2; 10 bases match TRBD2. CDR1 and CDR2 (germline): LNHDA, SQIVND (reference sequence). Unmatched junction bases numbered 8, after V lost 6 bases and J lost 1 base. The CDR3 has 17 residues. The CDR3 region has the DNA TGTGCCAGTAGAGGGCCTACTAGCGGGATGAACACCGGGGAGCTGTTTTTT. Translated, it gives CASRGPTSGMNTGELFF.

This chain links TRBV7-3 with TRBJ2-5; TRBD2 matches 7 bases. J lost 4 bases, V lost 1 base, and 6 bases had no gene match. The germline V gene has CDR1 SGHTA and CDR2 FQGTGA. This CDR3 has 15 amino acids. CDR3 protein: CASSLSGRPGETQYF. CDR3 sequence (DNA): TGTGCCAGCAGCTTAAGCGGGAGACCCGGAGAGACCCAGTACTTC. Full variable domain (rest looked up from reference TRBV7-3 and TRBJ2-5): GAGVSQTPSNKVTEKGKYVELRCDPISGHTALYWYRQSLGQGPEFLIYFQGTGAADDSGLPNDRFFAVRPEGSVSTLKIQRTERGDSAVYLCASSLSGRPGETQYFGPGTRLLVL.

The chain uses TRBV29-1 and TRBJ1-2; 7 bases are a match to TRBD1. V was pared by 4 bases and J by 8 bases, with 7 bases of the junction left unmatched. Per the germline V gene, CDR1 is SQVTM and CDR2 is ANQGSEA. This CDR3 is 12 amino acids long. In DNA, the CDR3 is TGCAGCGTTGGATATTGGGACAGCGGCTACACCTTC. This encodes CSVGYWDSGYTF. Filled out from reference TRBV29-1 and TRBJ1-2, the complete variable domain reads SAVISQKPSRDICQRGTSLTIQCQVDSQVTMMFWYRQQPGQSLTLIATANQGSEATYESGFVIDKFPISRPNLTFSTLTVSNMSPEDSSIYLCSVGYWDSGYTFGSGTRLTVV.

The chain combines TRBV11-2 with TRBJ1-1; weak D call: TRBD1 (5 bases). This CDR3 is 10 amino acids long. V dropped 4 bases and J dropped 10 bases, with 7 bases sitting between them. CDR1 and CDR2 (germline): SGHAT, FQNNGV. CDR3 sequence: CASSSRVAFF. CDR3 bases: TGTGCCAGCAGCTCCAGGGTAGCTTTCTTT.

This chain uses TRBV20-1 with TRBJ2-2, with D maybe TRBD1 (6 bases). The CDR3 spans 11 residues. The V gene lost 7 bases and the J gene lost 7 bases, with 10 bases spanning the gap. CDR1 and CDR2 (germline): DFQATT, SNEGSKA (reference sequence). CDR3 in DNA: TGCAGTGTGCAGGGGTTCGGGGAGCTGTTTTTT. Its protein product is CSVQGFGELFF.

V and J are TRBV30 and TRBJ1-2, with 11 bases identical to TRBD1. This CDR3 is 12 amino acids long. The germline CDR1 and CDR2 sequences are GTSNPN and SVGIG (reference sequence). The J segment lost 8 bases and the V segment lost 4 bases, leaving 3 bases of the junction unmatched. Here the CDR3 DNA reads TGTGCCTGGACCCGGGACAGGGGGGGCTACACCTTC. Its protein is CAWTRDRGGYTF.

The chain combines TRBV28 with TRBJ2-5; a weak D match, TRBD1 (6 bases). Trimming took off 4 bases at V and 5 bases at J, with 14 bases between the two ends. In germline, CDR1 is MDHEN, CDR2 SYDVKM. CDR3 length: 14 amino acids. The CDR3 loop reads CASSSMRTVETQYF. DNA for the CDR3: TGTGCCAGCAGTTCAATGAGGACAGTCGAGACCCAGTACTTC.

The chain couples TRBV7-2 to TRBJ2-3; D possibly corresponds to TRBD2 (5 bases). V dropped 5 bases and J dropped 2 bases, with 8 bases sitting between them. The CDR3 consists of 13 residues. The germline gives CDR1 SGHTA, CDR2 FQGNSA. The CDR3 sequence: CASSRDYTDTQYF. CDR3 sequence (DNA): TGTGCCAGCAGCCGGGATTACACAGATACGCAGTATTTT.

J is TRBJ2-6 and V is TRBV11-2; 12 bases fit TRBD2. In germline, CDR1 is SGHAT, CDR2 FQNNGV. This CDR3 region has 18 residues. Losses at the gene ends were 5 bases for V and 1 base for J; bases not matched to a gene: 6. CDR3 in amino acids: CASSPPTSGSSGANVLTF. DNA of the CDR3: TGTGCCAGCAGCCCTCCGACTAGCGGGAGTTCTGGGGCCAACGTCCTGACTTTC.

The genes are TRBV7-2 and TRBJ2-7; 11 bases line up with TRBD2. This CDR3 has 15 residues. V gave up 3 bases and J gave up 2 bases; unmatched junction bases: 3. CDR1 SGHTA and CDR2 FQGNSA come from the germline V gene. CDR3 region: CASSFLAGGTYEQYF. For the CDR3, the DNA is TGTGCCAGCAGCTTCCTAGCGGGAGGCACCTACGAGCAGTACTTC.